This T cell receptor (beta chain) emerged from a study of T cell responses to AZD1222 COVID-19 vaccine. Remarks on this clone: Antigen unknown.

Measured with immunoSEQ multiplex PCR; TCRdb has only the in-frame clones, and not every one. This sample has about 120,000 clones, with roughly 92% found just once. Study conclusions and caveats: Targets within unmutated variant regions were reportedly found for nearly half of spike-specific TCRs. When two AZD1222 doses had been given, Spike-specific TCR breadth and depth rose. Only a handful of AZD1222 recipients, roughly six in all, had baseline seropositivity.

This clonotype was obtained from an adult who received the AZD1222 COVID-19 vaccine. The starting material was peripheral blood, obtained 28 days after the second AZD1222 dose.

DNA of the CDR3: TGTGCCAGCAGTCCGTTAGGGGGCGCAGTAGCAGATACGCAGTATTTT. This encodes CASSPLGGAVADTQYF. This chain uses TRBV27 with TRBJ2-3; 7 nucleotides align to TRBD1. This CDR3 is 16 amino acids long. With V trimmed by 5 bases and J by 4 bases, 12 bases remained unmatched. CDR1 is MNHEY and CDR2 is SMNVEV in the germline V gene (reference sequence).